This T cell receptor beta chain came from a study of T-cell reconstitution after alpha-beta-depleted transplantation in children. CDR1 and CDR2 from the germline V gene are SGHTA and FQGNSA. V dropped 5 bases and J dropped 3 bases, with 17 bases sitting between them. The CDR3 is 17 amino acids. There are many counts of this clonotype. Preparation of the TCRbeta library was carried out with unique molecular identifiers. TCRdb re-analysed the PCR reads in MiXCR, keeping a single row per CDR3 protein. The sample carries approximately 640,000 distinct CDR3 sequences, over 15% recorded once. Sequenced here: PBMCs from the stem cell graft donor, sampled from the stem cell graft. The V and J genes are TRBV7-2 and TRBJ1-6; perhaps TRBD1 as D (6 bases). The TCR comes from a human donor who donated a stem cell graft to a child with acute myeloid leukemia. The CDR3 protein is CASSPSSWTVYNSPLHF. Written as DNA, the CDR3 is TGTGCCAGCAGCCCATCCTCTTGGACAGTCTATAATTCACCCCTCCACTTT.